Listed here are 31 T cell receptor beta chains from one sample, sequenced in a study of early stage breast cancer tumors. Here immunoSEQ multiplex PCR was the method, and the copy in TCRdb shows in-frame clones only, minus some. The sample consists of 65,000 to 75,000 clones, over 80% of them appearing once. Material for sequencing was blood. The receptors here all came from a person aged 40 to 50 with breast cancer.

The chain links TRBV9 to TRBJ2-3, with D possibly TRBD2 on 5 matching bases. The CDR3 totals 15 residues. Germline V lookup: CDR1 SGDLS, CDR2 YYNGEE. V lost 1 base, J lost 3 bases, and 12 bases lay in between. In DNA, the CDR3 is TGTGCCAGCAGCGTATTCGGGATAGATACAGATACGCAGTATTTT. Its translation: CASSVFGIDTDTQYF.

The CDR3 coding sequence is TGTGCCAGCAGCTTTAGTGGAACCTACAATGAGCAGTTCTTC. This translates into CASSFSGTYNEQFF. The V gene is TRBV7-3, the J gene TRBJ2-1; D unresolved. The CDR3 runs 14 residues. Germline V gene data show CDR1 as SGHTA and CDR2 as FQGTGA. V was cut by 3 bases and J by 2 bases, with 8 bases left in between.

This rearrangement joins TRBV2 to TRBJ2-1; D is perhaps TRBD2 (6 bases). CDR3 length equals 13 residues. The V and J ends lost 2 bases and 5 bases respectively, with 7 bases between them. Germline CDR1 SNHLY, CDR2 FYNNEI. CDR3 sequence: CASSEKRDNEQFF. The CDR3 DNA sequence: TGTGCCAGCAGTGAAAAGCGGGACAATGAGCAGTTCTTC.

The genes are TRBV2 and TRBJ2-5, with 10 bases fitting TRBD1. The ends lost 9 bases at V and 2 bases at J; junction bases unmatched: 6. This CDR3 contains 14 residues. Germline assignment: CDR1 SNHLY and CDR2 FYNNEI. CDR3 in amino acids: CASAGTGAQETQYF. The CDR3 nucleotides read TGTGCCAGTGCCGGGACAGGGGCTCAAGAGACCCAGTACTTC.

V gene TRBV7-3 combines with J gene TRBJ2-1, with D unclear. In germline, CDR1 is SGHTA, CDR2 FQGTGA. The germline V and J ends were trimmed by 5 bases and 3 bases, with 14 bases remaining between them. This CDR3 is built from 15 residues. The CDR3 sequence is CASSLTNKGYNEQFF. In DNA form, the CDR3 reads TGTGCCAGCAGCCTCACAAATAAGGGCTACAATGAGCAGTTCTTC.

In this sample, this clone turned up a few times. The chain recombines TRBV2 with TRBJ1-5; D perhaps matches TRBD1 (6 bases). V lost 9 bases to trimming and J lost 0 bases, with 15 bases between them. The CDR3 totals 15 residues. The germline CDR1 and CDR2 sequences are SNHLY and FYNNEI. The CDR3 DNA sequence: TGTGCCAGTTCCCTTGGACAGAATAGCAATCAGCCCCAGCATTTT. As protein: CASSLGQNSNQPQHF.

The V gene is TRBV28, the J gene TRBJ2-3, with D perhaps given as TRBD1 or TRBD2 (6 bases each). V shed 5 bases and J shed 6 bases, with 18 bases lying between them. Germline V gene data show CDR1 as MDHEN and CDR2 as SYDVKM. This CDR3 is 15 amino acids long. The CDR3 DNA reads TGTGCCAGCAGTCCTCGTGGGGGGCTAATCGATACGCAGTATTTT. This sequence encodes CASSPRGGLIDTQYF. Filled out from reference TRBV28 and TRBJ2-3, the complete variable domain reads DVKVTQSSRYLVKRTGEKVFLECVQDMDHENMFWYRQDPGLGLRLIYFSYDVKMKEKGDIPEGYSVSREKKERFSLILESASTNQTSMYLCASSPRGGLIDTQYFGPGTRLTVL.

The rearrangement links TRBV5-1 to TRBJ2-2; TRBD1 matches at 7 bases. The germline CDR1 and CDR2 sequences are SGHRS and YFSETQ. The trim removed 0 bases at V and 1 base at J, leaving 3 bases unmatched. The CDR3 loop spans 16 amino acids. The CDR3 DNA reads TGCGCCAGCAGCTTGGCCAGGGGGAGGAACACCGGGGAGCTGTTTTTT. It yields the protein CASSLARGRNTGELFF.

The chain combines TRBV6-1 with TRBJ1-4; D is undetermined. Per the germline V gene, CDR1 is MNHNS and CDR2 is SASEGT. The CDR3 runs 16 residues. The V gene lost 3 bases and the J gene lost 0 bases, with 11 bases spanning the gap. The DNA of the CDR3 is TGTGCCAGCAGTGACGGGAATCCTGCAACTAATGAAAAACTGTTTTTT. Translating it yields CASSDGNPATNEKLFF.

The V call is TRBV5-6, the J call TRBJ2-1; D is possibly TRBD1 (5 bases). The germline gives CDR1 SGHDT, CDR2 YYEEEE. The V end lost 6 bases, the J end lost 5 bases, and 18 bases lay between the germline ends. The CDR3 covers 15 residues. DNA of the CDR3: TGTGCCAGCAATCTGCTAGGGGCAGAAAACAATGAGCAGTTCTTC. Protein: CASNLLGAENNEQFF.

This sequence joins TRBV9 and TRBJ2-5, with unresolved D. This CDR3 comprises 15 residues. Looked up from germline, CDR1 is SGDLS and CDR2 is YYNGEE. The V and J ends lost 0 bases and 1 base respectively, with 10 bases between them. CDR3 protein: CASSVVGRSQETQYF. DNA of the CDR3: TGTGCCAGCAGCGTAGTCGGGCGGTCCCAAGAGACCCAGTACTTC.

The V gene is TRBV19, the J gene TRBJ1-4, with a tentative D call TRBD1 (5 bases). Germline-derived CDR1 and CDR2 are LNHDA and SQIVND (reference sequence). Trimming shortened V by 3 bases and J by 0 bases, and 8 bases separated the two germline ends. CDR3 length equals 15 residues. The CDR3 here is CASSIPGATNEKLFF. For the CDR3, the DNA is TGTGCCAGTAGTATCCCGGGGGCAACTAATGAAAAACTGTTTTTT.

The chain employs TRBV11-3 and TRBJ2-3, with no clear D. Germline V CDR1 and CDR2: SGHNT, YENEEA. Trimming took off 4 bases at V and 6 bases at J, with 11 bases between the two ends. The CDR3 extends over 13 amino acids. CDR3 region: CASSSQTPDTQYF. CDR3 DNA: TGTGCCAGCAGCTCCCAGACTCCGGATACGCAGTATTTT.

The chain joins TRBV2 to TRBJ2-5, with D hard to call. V dropped 8 bases and J dropped 1 base, with 5 bases sitting between them. The CDR3 has 11 residues. CDR1 is SNHLY, CDR2 FYNNEI, per germline. The CDR3 coding sequence is TGTGCCAGCGGCATCCAAGAGACCCAGTACTTC. Its translation is CASGIQETQYF.

The CDR3, as DNA: TGCGCCAGCAGCTTGAAGCCGGGGGGCAGCACAGATACGCAGTATTTT. Protein product: CASSLKPGGSTDTQYF. The chain couples TRBV5-1 to TRBJ2-3, with a possible D match to TRBD2 (7 bases). The CDR3 totals 16 residues. V shed 1 base and J shed 0 bases, with 12 bases lying between them. CDR1 and CDR2 (germline): SGHRS, YFSETQ.

The chain couples TRBV27 to TRBJ2-1; 14 bases are shared with TRBD2. Trimming at V came to 4 bases and at J to 8 bases, leaving 4 bases not matched to a gene. Germline CDR1 reads MNHEY; CDR2 reads SMNVEV (reference sequence). This CDR3 region has 15 residues. Here the CDR3 reads CASSYGTSGSDEQFF. CDR3 nucleotide sequence: TGTGCCAGCAGTTACGGGACTAGCGGGAGTGATGAGCAGTTCTTC.

The chain carries TRBV5-1 and TRBJ2-5; 7 bases map to TRBD2. V shed 0 bases and J 5 bases; nucleotides not matched to a gene: 4. The CDR3 has 14 amino acids. The V gene's germline CDR1 is SGHRS and CDR2 YFSETQ. The CDR3 spells CASSLGLAGETQYF. Here the CDR3 DNA reads TGCGCCAGCAGCTTGGGACTAGCTGGGGAGACCCAGTACTTC.

This clone was detected a few times. The chain combines TRBV11-2 with TRBJ2-1; the match to TRBD2 covers 11 bases. Germline lookup yields CDR1 SGHAT and CDR2 FQNNGV. The V gene end was trimmed by 5 bases and the J gene end by 6 bases; junction bases not matched to a gene: 9. The length of the CDR3 is 16 residues. This chain's CDR3 is CASSRKGLAGRNEQFF. In DNA, the CDR3 is TGTGCCAGCAGCCGTAAAGGACTAGCGGGTCGCAATGAGCAGTTCTTC.

The chain uses TRBV30 and TRBJ1-5, with D unclear. The CDR3 is 15 amino acids. V dropped 1 base and J dropped 2 bases, with 12 bases sitting between them. CDR1 is GTSNPN, CDR2 SVGIG, per germline (reference sequence). The chain's CDR3 is CAWSGVGWGNQPQHF. As DNA, the CDR3 is TGTGCCTGGAGTGGGGTAGGCTGGGGCAATCAGCCCCAGCATTTT.

This chain links TRBV11-2 with TRBJ2-1, with 10 positions matching TRBD2. CDR1 and CDR2 from the germline V gene are SGHAT and FQNNGV. The CDR3 contains 13 residues. The V segment lost 8 bases and the J segment 8 bases; nucleotides outside the gene matches: 6. For the CDR3, the DNA is TGTGCCAGCTTGGTAGCGGGAGGATATGAGCAGTTCTTC. This encodes CASLVAGGYEQFF.

The chain has TRBV28 and TRBJ1-4; D remains unclear. Germline V gene data show CDR1 as MDHEN and CDR2 as SYDVKM. The CDR3 spans 12 residues. V lost 5 bases to trimming and J lost 4 bases, with 5 bases between them. The DNA for the CDR3 is TGTGCCAGCAGTCCCCGTAATGAAAAACTGTTTTTT. Translating gives CASSPRNEKLFF.

This clone was seen a single time. The V gene is TRBV7-9, the J gene TRBJ1-4; D call uncertain. CDR1 is SEHNR, CDR2 FQNEAQ, per germline (reference sequence). V was clipped by 1 base and J by 7 bases, with 10 bases between them. The CDR3 totals 14 residues. The CDR3 DNA follows: TGTGCCAGCAGCTTAGTATCAGGACGTGAAAAACTGTTTTTT. Protein sequence: CASSLVSGREKLFF. Looking up the rest from reference TRBV7-9 and TRBJ1-4 gives the full variable domain: DTGVSQNPRHKITKRGQNVTFRCDPISEHNRLYWYRQTLGQGPEFLTYFQNEAQLEKSRLLSDRFSAERPKGSFSTLEIQRTEQGDSAMYLCASSLVSGREKLFFGSGTQLSVL.

This chain uses TRBV5-6 with TRBJ2-3; 8 positions match TRBD1. Trimming took 3 bases from V and 3 from J; bases not matched to a gene: 6. Per germline, CDR1 SGHDT and CDR2 YYEEEE. CDR3 length: 15 residues. Here the CDR3 reads CASSWRTGFTDTQYF. CDR3 nucleotides: TGTGCCAGCAGCTGGCGGACAGGGTTTACAGATACGCAGTATTTT.

This clone was counted a few times. This chain joins TRBV7-9 and TRBJ2-2; D gene unclear. Germline V lookup: CDR1 SEHNR, CDR2 FQNEAQ (reference sequence). The CDR3 runs to 17 residues. V was pared by 2 bases and J by 0 bases, with 13 bases between. CDR3 protein: CASSLPGAVSNTGELFF. For the CDR3, the DNA is TGTGCCAGCAGCTTACCGGGTGCAGTTTCGAACACCGGGGAGCTGTTTTTT. Together with reference TRBV7-9 and TRBJ2-2, the CDR3 gives the full variable domain: DTGVSQNPRHKITKRGQNVTFRCDPISEHNRLYWYRQTLGQGPEFLTYFQNEAQLEKSRLLSDRFSAERPKGSFSTLEIQRTEQGDSAMYLCASSLPGAVSNTGELFFGEGSRLTVL.

V and J are TRBV28 and TRBJ2-7; TRBD2 aligns across 11 bases. This CDR3 contains 16 residues. Germline V CDR1 and CDR2: MDHEN, SYDVKM. V was clipped by 5 bases and J by 0 bases; unmatched bases: 6. The CDR3 nucleotides are TGTGCCAGCAGTGGTAGACTAGCGGGAATCTCCTACGAGCAGTACTTC. The encoded protein is CASSGRLAGISYEQYF.

The chain carries TRBV2 and TRBJ1-3, with a tentative D call TRBD1 (5 bases). Between the trimmed V and J ends, which lost 7 bases and 4 bases, there was a span of 14 bases. CDR1 SNHLY and CDR2 FYNNEI come from the germline V gene. This CDR3 is 14 amino acids long. CDR3 DNA: TGTGCCAGCACCTCCGGGACTTGGGGAAACACCATATATTTT. This codes for CASTSGTWGNTIYF.

This sequence joins TRBV18 and TRBJ1-3, with 8 nucleotides matching TRBD1. The CDR3 has 14 residues. The J segment lost 3 bases and the V segment lost 6 bases, leaving 4 bases of the junction unmatched. CDR1 is KGHSH and CDR2 is LQKENI in the germline V gene. In nucleotides, the CDR3 is TGTGCCAGCTCCTTCGGACAGGGTGGAAACACCATATATTTT. It encodes CASSFGQGGNTIYF.

V and J are TRBV6-1 and TRBJ1-5, with D unresolved. The ends were cut back, 4 bases at V and 4 bases at J, with 11 bases in the middle. The CDR3 loop spans 14 amino acids. Germline CDR1 and CDR2: MNHNS and SASEGT. The CDR3 nucleotides read TGTGCCAGCAGTGCATGGGCTCAGAATCAGCCCCAGCATTTT. Translated, it gives CASSAWAQNQPQHF.

The chain links TRBV27 to TRBJ1-5, with D unclear. The CDR3 is 14 residues long. Per the germline V gene, CDR1 is MNHEY and CDR2 is SMNVEV (reference sequence). V was clipped by 5 bases and J by 3 bases, with 11 bases between them. The chain's CDR3 is CASSPRGNNQPQHF. For the CDR3, the DNA is TGTGCCAGCAGTCCCCGGGGAAACAATCAGCCCCAGCATTTT.

J is TRBJ2-1 and V is TRBV13; D unresolved. This CDR3 contains 14 residues. Germline V gene data show CDR1 as PRHDT and CDR2 as FYEKMQ (reference sequence). The V gene lost 2 bases and the J gene lost 7 bases, with 12 bases spanning the gap. The CDR3 DNA reads TGTGCCAGCAGCTTAACGGCTGGGTGGAATGAGCAGTTCTTC. Translated, it gives CASSLTAGWNEQFF.

This rearrangement joins TRBV19 to TRBJ1-5; TRBD1 is a possible D gene (5 bases). With 2 bases removed from V and 9 bases from J, the gap between germline ends came to 17 bases. This CDR3 comprises 15 residues. Germline V gene lookup returns CDR1 LNHDA and CDR2 SQIVND (reference sequence). CDR3 DNA: TGTGCCAGTAGTATAAAACAGGATGGTGCAAGGCCCCAGCATTTT. This translates into CASSIKQDGARPQHF.